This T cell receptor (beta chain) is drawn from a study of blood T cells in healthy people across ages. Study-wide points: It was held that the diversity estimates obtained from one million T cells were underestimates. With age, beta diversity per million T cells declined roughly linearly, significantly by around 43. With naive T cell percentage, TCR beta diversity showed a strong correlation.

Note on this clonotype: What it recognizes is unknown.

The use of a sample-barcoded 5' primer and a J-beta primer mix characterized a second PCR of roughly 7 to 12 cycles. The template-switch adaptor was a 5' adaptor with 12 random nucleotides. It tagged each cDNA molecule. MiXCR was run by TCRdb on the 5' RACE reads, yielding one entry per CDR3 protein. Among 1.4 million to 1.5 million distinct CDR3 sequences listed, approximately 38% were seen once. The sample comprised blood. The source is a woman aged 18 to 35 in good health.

In nucleotides, the CDR3 is TGTGCCAGCAGTTACTTGTCAGGGGGAGATACGCAGTATTTT. Translating gives CASSYLSGGDTQYF. This chain uses TRBV6-5 with TRBJ2-3, with TRBD1 identical over 7 bases. V trimming: 1 base; J trimming: 5 bases; junction bases outside the gene matches: 3. The CDR3 has 14 residues. Germline lookup yields CDR1 MNHEY and CDR2 SVGAGI.